The 3 T cell receptor beta chains below were found in one sample sequenced in a study of tumor-infiltrating lymphocytes in localized non-small cell lung cancer. TCRdb's table, derived via immunoSEQ multiplex PCR, lists solely in-frame clones and lacks some. The sample records about 13,000 clones, approximately 79% being singletons. Material: lung tumor tissue. Receptors originate from a human donor with non-small cell lung cancer.

The chain employs TRBV27 and TRBJ1-1; tentatively, D is TRBD1 (5 bases). Looked up from germline, CDR1 is MNHEY and CDR2 is SMNVEV (reference sequence). V lost 6 bases to trimming and J lost 4 bases, with 21 bases between them. The CDR3 sequence is 16 residues long. CDR3 loop: CASRGGVTGLGTEAFF. In nucleotides, the CDR3 is TGTGCCAGCAGAGGTGGGGTTACAGGATTGGGCACTGAAGCTTTCTTT.

This chain links TRBV18 with TRBJ1-2, with D unresolved. V lost 2 bases to trimming and J lost 4 bases, with 8 bases between them. Germline-derived CDR1 and CDR2 are KGHSH and LQKENI. The CDR3 extends over 13 amino acids. CDR3 loop: CASSPSGPYGYTF. The CDR3 nucleotides read TGTGCCAGCTCACCATCCGGGCCCTATGGCTACACCTTC.

This clone was seen a single time. The chain is built from TRBV4-3 and TRBJ2-3, with TRBD1 identical over 10 bases. The CDR3 length is 17 residues. The trim removed 4 bases at V and 6 bases at J, leaving 13 bases unmatched. The germline V gene has CDR1 LGHNA and CDR2 YSLEER. This chain's CDR3 is CASSREPGTGAGDTQYF. In DNA form, the CDR3 reads TGCGCCAGCAGCCGAGAACCGGGGACAGGGGCCGGGGATACGCAGTATTTT.